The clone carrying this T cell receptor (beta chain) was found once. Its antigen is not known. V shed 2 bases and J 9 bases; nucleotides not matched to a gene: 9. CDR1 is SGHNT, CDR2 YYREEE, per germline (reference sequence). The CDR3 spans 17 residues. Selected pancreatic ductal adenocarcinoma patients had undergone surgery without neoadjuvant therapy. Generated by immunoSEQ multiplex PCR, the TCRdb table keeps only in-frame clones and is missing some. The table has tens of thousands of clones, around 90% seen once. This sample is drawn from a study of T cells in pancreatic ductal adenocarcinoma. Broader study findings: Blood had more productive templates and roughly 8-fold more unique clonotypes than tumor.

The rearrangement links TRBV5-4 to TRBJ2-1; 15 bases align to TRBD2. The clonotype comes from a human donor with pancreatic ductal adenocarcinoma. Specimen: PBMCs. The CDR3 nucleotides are TGTGCCAGCAGCTTCGGACTAGCGGGAGGGCCGGAGGGTGAGCAGTTCTTC. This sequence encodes CASSFGLAGGPEGEQFF.